This TCR beta chain was recorded in a study of blood T cell repertoires in COVID-19. Study information: COVID-19 samples, acute and convalescent, were from the United States, Italy and Spain. The cDNA or gDNA used as material had been derived from T cells, B-cell-depleted T cells, or PBMCs.

V lost 0 bases to trimming and J lost 7 bases; unmatched junction nucleotides: 6. Germline V gives CDR1 SGHDN, CDR2 FVKESK. The CDR3 runs to 16 residues. Source study methods: Reference gene primer amplification gave nucleated cell count estimates. TCRdb's copy holds only in-frame clones and misses some; the assay was immunoSEQ multiplex PCR. Clonal size and the V and J genes are those of that table, whereas D and trimming came from the DNA. Of fewer than 25,000 clones listed, 85% to 90% are singletons. This clone was recorded only once. The source is a human donor with active COVID-19. The donor label of this sample is uncertain. J is TRBJ2-5 and V is TRBV14, with TRBD2 matching 12 bases. The sample consisted of peripheral blood. The CDR3 protein is CASSQDPSGGAGTQYF. CDR3 nucleotides: TGTGCCAGCAGCCAAGACCCTAGCGGGGGGGCCGGGACCCAGTACTTC.